The 32 T cell receptor beta chains listed next were all sequenced from one sample in a study of blood T cell repertoires in COVID-19. Produced via immunoSEQ multiplex PCR; TCRdb's table is partial and in-frame only. The data show fewer than 300,000 clones, approximately 90% seen once. Sequencing input: peripheral blood. The receptor source for this set is a man aged 30 to 39 with acute or convalescent COVID-19.

This chain uses TRBV10-3 with TRBJ1-6, with 11 bases that match TRBD1. The CDR3 totals 16 residues. The germline V gene has CDR1 ENHRY and CDR2 SYGVKD. J was trimmed by 9 bases and V by 2 bases; bases with no gene match: 6. The CDR3 sequence: CAISEAPGQGGSPLHF. CDR3 coding DNA: TGTGCCATCAGTGAGGCTCCGGGACAGGGGGGTTCACCCCTCCACTTT.

This clone has a single count. The rearrangement uses TRBV28 and TRBJ1-5, with D uncertain. V was pared by 2 bases and J by 5 bases, with 10 bases between. This CDR3 region has 14 residues. Per germline, CDR1 MDHEN and CDR2 SYDVKM. CDR3: CASSLGQIHQPQHF. The CDR3 coding sequence is TGTGCCAGCAGTTTAGGTCAGATCCATCAGCCCCAGCATTTT.

This clone turned up a few times. The chain is built from TRBV13 and TRBJ2-7; a possible D gene is TRBD1 (6 bases). This CDR3 has 15 residues. The V and J ends lost 0 bases and 4 bases respectively, with 13 bases between them. In germline, CDR1 is PRHDT, CDR2 FYEKMQ (reference sequence). The CDR3 here is CASSLGWGRGYEQYF. The DNA for the CDR3 is TGTGCCAGCAGCTTAGGCTGGGGCAGGGGATACGAGCAGTACTTC.

The genes are TRBV19 and TRBJ2-3, with a weak D call TRBD1 (5 bases). The V gene lost 3 bases and the J gene lost 1 base, with 8 bases spanning the gap. Germline V gene lookup returns CDR1 LNHDA and CDR2 SQIVND (reference sequence). The CDR3 loop spans 14 amino acids. CDR3: CASSMSRGTDTQYF. CDR3 nucleotide sequence: TGTGCCAGTAGTATGAGCAGGGGCACAGATACGCAGTATTTT.

The J gene is TRBJ2-2, the V gene TRBV9; 9 bases align to TRBD2. J lost 3 bases, V lost 0 bases, and 6 bases had no gene match. CDR1 is SGDLS, CDR2 YYNGEE, per germline. The CDR3 has 17 residues. In DNA form, the CDR3 reads TGTGCCAGCAGCGTAGGTAGCGGGAGCTGGGACACCGGGGAGCTGTTTTTT. Translating it yields CASSVGSGSWDTGELFF.

J is TRBJ1-5 and V is TRBV11-2; the D gene is possibly TRBD1 (5 bases). This CDR3 spans 15 amino acids. The V end was cut by 1 base, the J end by 4 bases, with 11 bases between. The germline V gene encodes CDR1 SGHAT and CDR2 FQNNGV. The CDR3 coding sequence is TGTGCCAGCAGCTTAGGTTGGGGGGGAAATCAGCCCCAGCATTTT. Amino acid sequence: CASSLGWGGNQPQHF.

V and J are TRBV19 and TRBJ2-1; 9 bases are a match to TRBD1. The CDR3 is 14 residues long. The V segment lost 5 bases and the J segment 6 bases; nucleotides outside the gene matches: 5. Germline CDR1 LNHDA, CDR2 SQIVND (reference sequence). CDR3 nucleotide sequence: TGTGCCAGTAGTTTCGGACAGGGGATCAATGAGCAGTTCTTC. Translating it yields CASSFGQGINEQFF.

The V and J genes are TRBV2 and TRBJ2-1, with 7 bases matching TRBD2. Per the germline V gene, CDR1 is SNHLY and CDR2 is FYNNEI. There are 16 residues in the CDR3. With 9 bases clipped from V and 1 base from J, the junction kept 12 bases outside the gene matches. CDR3 in amino acids: CARHAGAVGSYNEQFF. The CDR3 DNA reads as TGTGCCAGGCACGCGGGAGCAGTCGGTTCCTACAATGAGCAGTTCTTC.

This clone was seen a few times. The chain links TRBV6-5 to TRBJ2-1, with 8 bases identical to TRBD2. V trimming: 2 bases; J trimming: 5 bases; junction bases outside the gene matches: 2. The germline CDR1 and CDR2 sequences are MNHEY and SVGAGI. The CDR3 is 14 amino acids. For the CDR3, the DNA is TGTGCCAGCAGTTACCTAGCGGGTAACAATGAGCAGTTCTTC. It is translated as CASSYLAGNNEQFF.

V gene TRBV6-5 combines with J gene TRBJ1-1; no clear D gene. The CDR3 loop spans 13 amino acids. Germline CDR1 reads MNHEY; CDR2 reads SVGAGI. Trimming left V 6 bases short and J 0 bases short, with 8 bases between. This CDR3 reads CASRYTVNTEAFF. The CDR3 DNA reads as TGTGCCAGCAGGTATACGGTGAACACTGAAGCTTTCTTT.

V and J are TRBV25-1 and TRBJ2-2; D unclear. There are 16 residues in the CDR3. Trimming cost V 3 bases and J 0 bases, with 11 bases left between them. From germline, CDR1 is MGHDK and CDR2 SYGVNS. CDR3 amino acids: CASSEGPGANTGELFF. The CDR3 DNA reads as TGTGCCAGCAGTGAGGGTCCAGGTGCGAACACCGGGGAGCTGTTTTTT.

The genes are TRBV19 and TRBJ1-5, with 7 bases identical to TRBD1. This CDR3 is 14 amino acids long. The V and J ends lost 8 bases and 7 bases, in that order; junction bases with no gene match: 11. Germline V gene data show CDR1 as LNHDA and CDR2 as SQIVND (reference sequence). In DNA form, the CDR3 reads TGTGCCAGTTCCCAATACAGGGGAGAGCAGCCCCAGCATTTT. Translated: CASSQYRGEQPQHF.

The chain couples TRBV30 to TRBJ2-7, with 7 positions matching TRBD2. The CDR3 spans 12 residues. Germline CDR1 is GTSNPN and CDR2 is SVGIG (reference sequence). V lost 4 bases, J lost 5 bases, and 5 bases stayed unmatched. The CDR3 DNA reads TGTGCCTGGACCAAGACTAGCAACGAGCAGTACTTC. It encodes CAWTKTSNEQYF.

On this clone itself: This CDR3 is also generated by other DNA sequences in the sample. The rearrangement uses TRBV7-3 and TRBJ2-2; no clear D. Germline CDR1 SGHTA, CDR2 FQGTGA. The V end was cut by 2 bases, the J end by 3 bases, with 4 bases between. This CDR3 has 13 residues. The chain's CDR3 is CASSLRDTGELFF. DNA of the CDR3: TGTGCCAGCAGCTTACGAGACACCGGGGAGCTGTTTTTT.

This clone was seen a few times. The J gene is TRBJ1-1, the V gene TRBV29-1; 7 positions agree with TRBD1. The CDR3 is made up of 14 amino acids. V shed 5 bases and J 4 bases; nucleotides not matched to a gene: 10. Germline lookup yields CDR1 SQVTM and CDR2 ANQGSEA. CDR3 sequence: CSVLQGGAGTEAFF. In DNA, the CDR3 is TGCAGCGTTCTCCAAGGGGGCGCGGGCACTGAAGCTTTCTTT.

This rearrangement joins TRBV10-3 to TRBJ2-7; the D gene is possibly TRBD1 (6 bases). The CDR3 loop spans 15 amino acids. Trimming removed 3 bases from V and 0 bases from J, with 12 bases in between. The V gene's germline CDR1 is ENHRY and CDR2 SYGVKD. CDR3 nucleotide sequence: TGTGCCATCAGTGACAACCGGGACAACTCCTACGAGCAGTACTTC. Residues: CAISDNRDNSYEQYF.

The chain employs TRBV5-1 and TRBJ2-7; 10 nucleotides match TRBD1. This CDR3 is built from 16 residues. Looked up from germline, CDR1 is SGHRS and CDR2 is YFSETQ. Trimming took 4 bases from V and 4 from J; bases not matched to a gene: 11. The CDR3 DNA sequence: TGCGCCAGCAGCCAGATCTCCGGGACAGGGGTTTACGAGCAGTACTTC. As protein: CASSQISGTGVYEQYF.

This chain links TRBV6-5 with TRBJ2-5; 12 nucleotides agree with TRBD2. J lost 2 bases, V lost 9 bases, and 7 bases had no gene match. Germline V gene sequence: CDR1 MNHEY, CDR2 SVGAGI. CDR3 length: 15 amino acids. This CDR3 is CASRGLAGFQETQYF. DNA of the CDR3: TGTGCCAGTAGAGGACTAGCGGGGTTTCAAGAGACCCAGTACTTC.

V and J are TRBV6-5 and TRBJ1-5; TRBD1 agrees at 11 bases. J gave up 6 bases and V 8 bases, and 0 bases lay outside the gene matches. CDR3 length: 12 residues. CDR1 is MNHEY and CDR2 is SVGAGI in the germline V gene. The CDR3 nucleotides read TGTGCCAGCGGGACAGGGGGTCAGCCCCAGCATTTT. As protein: CASGTGGQPQHF.

As to this clone: The sample holds other DNA sequences that translate to the same CDR3. The chain uses TRBV19 and TRBJ1-1; D might be TRBD1 (6 bases). The CDR3 runs 12 residues. The germline V and J ends were trimmed by 3 bases and 6 bases, with 8 bases remaining between them. CDR1 is LNHDA and CDR2 is SQIVND in the germline V gene (reference sequence). CDR3 sequence reads: CASSIRGAEAFF. Written as DNA, the CDR3 is TGTGCCAGTAGTATCAGGGGAGCTGAAGCTTTCTTT. The full variable domain, its missing parts supplied by reference TRBV19 and TRBJ1-1, is DGGITQSPKYLFRKEGQNVTLSCEQNLNHDAMYWYRQDPGQGLRLIYYSQIVNDFQKGDIAEGYSVSREKKESFPLTVTSAQKNPTAFYLCASSIRGAEAFFGQGTRLTVV.

This clone has only a few counts. The chain links TRBV10-3 to TRBJ2-5; 7 bases fit TRBD1. V shed 3 bases and J 6 bases; nucleotides not matched to a gene: 1. The CDR3 consists of 12 residues. From germline, CDR1 is ENHRY and CDR2 SYGVKD. The CDR3 DNA sequence: TGTGCCATCAGTGAAAGGGGGCAGACCCAGTACTTC. The encoded protein is CAISERGQTQYF.

This clone is a singleton in its sample. The chain carries TRBV9 and TRBJ2-1; the D gene is possibly TRBD2 (5 bases). V shed 0 bases and J shed 0 bases, with 13 bases lying between them. The germline gives CDR1 SGDLS, CDR2 YYNGEE. The CDR3 covers 17 residues. Here the CDR3 reads CASSVATGKSSYNEQFF. Here the CDR3 DNA reads TGTGCCAGCAGCGTAGCTACGGGGAAGAGCTCCTACAATGAGCAGTTCTTC.

This sequence joins TRBV6-5 and TRBJ2-7, with 7 bases fitting TRBD2. With V trimmed by 7 bases and J by 0 bases, 3 bases remained unmatched. This CDR3 is built from 13 residues. The V gene's germline CDR1 is MNHEY and CDR2 SVGAGI. The CDR3 DNA reads as TGTGCCAGCACCGGGACTACCTCCTACGAGCAGTACTTC. The encoded protein is CASTGTTSYEQYF.

This clone was detected only a few times. The chain combines TRBV4-1 with TRBJ1-1, with TRBD1 matching 7 bases. The CDR3 has 15 amino acids. CDR1 MGHRA and CDR2 YSYEKL come from the germline V gene. The V and J ends lost 4 bases and 1 base, in that order; junction bases with no gene match: 6. CDR3 sequence: CASSPRTGSNTEAFF. In DNA, the CDR3 is TGCGCCAGCAGCCCGCGGACAGGATCGAACACTGAAGCTTTCTTT.

CDR3 in DNA: TGTGCCAGCAGGCAACCGGGACAACCCTACGAGCAGTACTTC. It codes for CASRQPGQPYEQYF. The chain joins TRBV27 to TRBJ2-7, with D maybe TRBD1 (6 bases). The CDR3 length is 14 residues. Per the germline V gene, CDR1 is MNHEY and CDR2 is SMNVEV (reference sequence). Between the trimmed V and J ends, which lost 6 bases and 2 bases, there was a span of 14 bases.

For the CDR3, the DNA is TGCGCCAGCAGCCTACTTACCGCCGATACGCAGTATTTT. It yields the protein CASSLLTADTQYF. The chain is built from TRBV5-1 and TRBJ2-3; D remains unclear. The V end was cut by 4 bases, the J end by 6 bases, with 12 bases between. The length of the CDR3 is 13 residues. Germline V gene lookup returns CDR1 SGHRS and CDR2 YFSETQ.

The sample holds one count of this clone. The chain uses TRBV9 and TRBJ2-1, with 12 bases aligning to TRBD2. Trimming took 7 bases from V and 5 from J; bases not matched to a gene: 7. The germline gives CDR1 SGDLS, CDR2 YYNGEE. The CDR3 has 15 amino acids. In DNA form, the CDR3 reads TGTGCCAGCGGAACCCTAGCGGGGGGGAACAATGAGCAGTTCTTC. Protein: CASGTLAGGNNEQFF. Supplemented by reference TRBV9 and TRBJ2-1, the full variable domain reads DSGVTQTPKHLITATGQRVTLRCSPRSGDLSVYWYQQSLDQGLQFLIQYYNGEERAKGNILERFSAQQFPDLHSELNLSSLELGDSALYFCASGTLAGGNNEQFFGPGTRLTVL.

The V gene is TRBV20-1, the J gene TRBJ2-7; the D is unclear. The CDR3 sequence is 11 residues long. Trimming shortened V by 5 bases and J by 2 bases, and 7 bases separated the two germline ends. Germline V gene data show CDR1 as DFQATT and CDR2 as SNEGSKA (reference sequence). The CDR3 region has the DNA TGCAGTGCTCGGTTACCCTACGAGCAGTACTTC. Its protein product is CSARLPYEQYF.

This chain uses TRBV5-1 with TRBJ1-4; TRBD1 is a possible D gene (5 bases). Germline assignment: CDR1 SGHRS and CDR2 YFSETQ. The CDR3 loop spans 14 amino acids. V was trimmed by 4 bases and J by 4 bases, leaving 11 bases between them. In DNA form, the CDR3 reads TGCGCCAGCAGCCCGAGACAGTATAATGAAAAACTGTTTTTT. Its protein product is CASSPRQYNEKLFF.

The rearrangement uses TRBV24-1 and TRBJ2-2; tentatively, D is TRBD1 (6 bases). V was clipped by 6 bases and J by 2 bases, with 15 bases between them. The germline CDR1 and CDR2 sequences are KGHDR and SFDVKD. CDR3 size: 16 residues. CDR3: CATSRRGSPNTGELFF. The CDR3 DNA reads as TGTGCCACCAGTAGAAGGGGGAGTCCAAACACCGGGGAGCTGTTTTTT.

This chain uses TRBV15 with TRBJ2-1; TRBD1 agrees at 7 bases. Germline CDR1 is LNHNV and CDR2 is YYDKDF (reference sequence). V was clipped by 4 bases and J by 9 bases; unmatched bases: 9. The CDR3 is 14 residues long. In DNA form, the CDR3 reads TGTGCCACCAGCAACGAAACAGGGGTGTCTGAGCAGTTCTTC. Its translation is CATSNETGVSEQFF.

The rearrangement joins TRBV7-2 to TRBJ2-1, with TRBD2 matching 8 bases. The CDR3 has 13 amino acids. Germline trimming cut 6 bases from V and 7 bases from J; bases unmatched to any gene: 5. Germline assignment: CDR1 SGHTA and CDR2 FQGNSA. The CDR3 bases are TGTGCCAGCAGACCCCCGGGGGGGAATGAGCAGTTCTTC. Translated: CASRPPGGNEQFF.